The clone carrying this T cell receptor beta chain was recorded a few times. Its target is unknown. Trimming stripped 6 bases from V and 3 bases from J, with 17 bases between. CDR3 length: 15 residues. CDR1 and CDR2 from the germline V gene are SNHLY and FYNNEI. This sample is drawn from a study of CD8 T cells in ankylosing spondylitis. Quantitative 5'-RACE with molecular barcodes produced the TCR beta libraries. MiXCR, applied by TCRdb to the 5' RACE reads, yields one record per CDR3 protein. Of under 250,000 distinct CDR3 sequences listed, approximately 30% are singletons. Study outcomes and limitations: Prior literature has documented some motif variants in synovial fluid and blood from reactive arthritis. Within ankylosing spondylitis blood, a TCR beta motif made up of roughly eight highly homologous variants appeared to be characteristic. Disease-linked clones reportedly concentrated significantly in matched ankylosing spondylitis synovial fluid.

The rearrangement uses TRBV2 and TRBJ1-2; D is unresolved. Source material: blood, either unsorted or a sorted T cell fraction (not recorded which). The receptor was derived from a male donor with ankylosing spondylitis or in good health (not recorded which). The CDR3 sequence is CASRMRSDGYYGYTF. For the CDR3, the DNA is TGTGCCAGCAGGATGAGATCGGACGGCTACTATGGCTACACCTTC.